The 4 T cell receptor beta chains below were found in one sample sequenced in a study of glioma-infiltrating T cells. The iRepertoire nested amplicon-rescue multiplex PCR amplified TCR alpha and beta CDR3s from RNA. TCRdb redid the calling of the multiplex PCR reads with MiXCR, one entry per CDR3 protein. Here the sample spans about 190,000 distinct CDR3 sequences, around 30% being singletons. Sequencing was carried out using glioma tissue, nonneoplastic brain tissue, or PBMCs (not recorded which). These receptors all come from a human donor with low-grade glioma or glioblastoma, undergoing nonglioma brain surgery, or in good health (not recorded which).

Many counts were recorded for this clonotype. One base away lies a much larger clone, so this may be a sequencing read error. The chain uses TRBV27 and TRBJ2-7; D is undetermined. CDR3 length: 14 amino acids. Germline values: CDR1 MNHEY, CDR2 SMNVEV (reference sequence). The CDR3 loop reads CASDPLDKTYGQYF. In DNA form, the CDR3 reads TGTGCCAGCGACCCATTAGACAAAACCTACGGGCAGTACTTC.

The CDR3 is CASSPAGLSGVGNEQFF. In DNA form, the CDR3 reads TGTGCCAGCAGCCCTGCGGGCCTATCGGGAGTGGGGAATGAGCAGTTCTTC. This chain uses TRBV7-2 with TRBJ2-1; tentative D call: TRBD2 (6 bases). The V end lost 5 bases, the J end lost 7 bases, and 24 bases lay between the germline ends. In germline, CDR1 is SGHTA, CDR2 FQGNSA. The CDR3 totals 17 residues.

This clonotype has ten or more counts. V is TRBV6-1 and J is TRBJ2-7; 7 nucleotides agree with TRBD1. Germline trimming cut 0 bases from V and 4 bases from J; bases unmatched to any gene: 3. The CDR3 spans 14 residues. Germline loops: CDR1 MNHNS, CDR2 SASEGT. The CDR3: CASSEASTGYEQYF. In nucleotides, the CDR3 is TGTGCCAGCAGTGAAGCATCGACAGGGTACGAGCAGTACTTC.

With regard to this clonotype: At one end, the junction sequence differs from germline, possibly due to a read error. The chain joins TRBV19 to TRBJ2-1; D gene ambiguous. CDR1 is LNHDA and CDR2 is SQIVND in the germline V gene (reference sequence). There are 17 residues in the CDR3. CDR3 residues: CDSSTARLGNSYNEQFF. CDR3 nucleotides: TGTGACAGTAGTACCGCCCGCCTAGGAAACTCCTACAATGAGCAGTTCTTC.